Listed below are T cell receptor beta chains from one sample, sequenced in a study of blood T cell repertoires in COVID-19. Sequencing used immunoSEQ multiplex PCR; TCRdb keeps in-frame clones, though not all of them. The sample carries about 110,000 clones, less than 85% recorded once. Material: peripheral blood. These receptors were collected from a woman aged 35 to 49 with acute or convalescent COVID-19. The CDR3 runs from the conserved cysteine through the conserved F or W. D genes are given only for firm matches. Clone sizes are given selectively: once, few, many, or a class where the clone is expanded.

V,J,D,size,CDR3,DNA
TRBV6-1,TRBJ1-5,.,.,CASSEWLVNQPQHF,TGTGCCAGCAGTGAATGGCTGGTCAACCAGCCCCAGCATTTT
TRBV5-4,TRBJ2-5,.,.,CASSTPPGYQETQYF,TGTGCCAGCAGCACCCCTCCGGGGTACCAAGAGACCCAGTACTTC
TRBV29-1,TRBJ2-1,TRBD1,.,CSVDPGQGGNEQFF,TGCAGCGTTGATCCGGGACAGGGGGGCAATGAGCAGTTCTTC
TRBV5-1,TRBJ1-6,TRBD1,few,CASSRPPGQINSPLHF,TGCGCCAGCAGCCGACCCCCGGGACAGATTAATTCACCCCTCCACTTT
TRBV15,TRBJ1-1,.,many,CATGQSLNTEAFF,TGTGCCACCGGGCAATCCTTGAACACTGAAGCTTTCTTT
TRBV2,TRBJ1-5,.,.,CASTKGEFSNQPQHF,TGTGCCAGCACCAAGGGGGAGTTTTCCAATCAGCCCCAGCATTTT
TRBV6-1,TRBJ2-2,TRBD2,.,CASSETSGTAWSGELFF,TGTGCCAGCAGTGAGACTAGCGGGACGGCGTGGAGCGGGGAGCTGTTTTTT
TRBV10-3,TRBJ1-3,.,.,CATGTGVSGNTIYF,TGTGCCACCGGGACGGGAGTCTCTGGAAACACCATATATTTT
TRBV7-9,TRBJ2-7,.,few,CASSKISGSSSYEQYF,TGTGCCAGCAGCAAGATTAGCGGTTCGAGCTCCTACGAGCAGTACTTC
TRBV7-3,TRBJ2-3,TRBD1,.,CASSFTGVVNGDTQYF,TGTGCCAGCAGCTTTACAGGGGTGGTGAATGGAGATACGCAGTATTTT
TRBV5-5,TRBJ1-6,.,.,CASSFSRVGSPLHF,TGTGCCAGCAGCTTCTCCAGGGTTGGTTCACCCCTCCACTTT
TRBV28,TRBJ1-2,.,.,CASSLSGASNYGYTF,TGTGCCAGCAGTTTATCAGGGGCGTCTAACTATGGCTACACCTTC
TRBV3-1/TRBV3-2,TRBJ2-1,.,.,CASSRTGEQFF,TGTGCCAGCAGCCGCACGGGTGAGCAGTTCTTC
TRBV3-1/TRBV3-2,TRBJ1-5,.,.,CASSQEGHKHF,TGTGCCAGCAGCCAAGAGGGACACAAGCATTTT
TRBV9,TRBJ2-7,.,.,CASSVAGSTYEQYF,TGTGCCAGCAGCGTTGCAGGGTCGACCTACGAGCAGTACTTC
TRBV5-1,TRBJ1-2,.,.,CASSLSRTEYGYTF,TGCGCCAGCAGCCTTAGCAGGACTGAATATGGCTACACCTTC
TRBV19,TRBJ2-5,TRBD1,.,CASSIQGQGAPEETQYF,TGTGCCAGTAGTATACAAGGCCAGGGGGCTCCCGAAGAGACCCAGTACTTC
TRBV5-1,TRBJ2-7,.,.,CASSRPGDEQYF,TGCGCCAGCAGCCGCCCAGGGGACGAGCAGTACTTC
TRBV19,TRBJ1-6,TRBD1,once,CASTDRLASFRGPLHF,TGTGCCAGCACGGACAGGTTGGCCTCGTTTAGGGGACCCCTCCACTTT
TRBV2,TRBJ2-7,.,few,CASYRSYEQYF,TGTGCCAGTTACAGGTCCTACGAGCAGTACTTC
TRBV19,TRBJ2-4,.,once,CADHPPERGKVVLAKNIQYF,TGTGCCGACCACCCGCCGGAGAGGGGGAAAGTGGTACTAGCCAAAAACATTCAGTACTTC
TRBV5-4,TRBJ2-7,TRBD1,.,CASSSAGQGAYEQYF,TGTGCCAGCAGTTCCGCGGGACAGGGGGCGTACGAGCAGTACTTC
TRBV20-1,TRBJ2-3,.,.,CSATYDYTQYF,TGCAGTGCTACCTACGACTATACGCAGTATTTT
TRBV28,TRBJ1-2,TRBD1,.,CASSSPEGAGYGYTF,TGTGCCAGCAGTTCCCCGGAGGGGGCAGGCTATGGCTACACCTTC
TRBV9,TRBJ1-2,TRBD1,.,CASSVESAGGNYGYTF,TGTGCCAGCAGCGTAGAATCGGCAGGGGGCAACTATGGCTACACCTTC
TRBV7-2,TRBJ1-5,TRBD1,.,CASSQQGVSQPQHF,TGTGCCAGCAGCCAGCAGGGGGTAAGTCAGCCCCAGCATTTT
TRBV28,TRBJ2-7,.,.,CASSTHSGLSYEQYF,TGTGCCAGCAGTACTCATTCGGGACTCTCCTACGAGCAGTACTTC
TRBV14,TRBJ1-2,TRBD1,.,CASSDLNTGGIGYTF,TGTGCCAGCAGCGACCTCAACACAGGGGGGATCGGCTACACCTTC
TRBV9,TRBJ1-6,.,.,CASSVTQGDSPLHF,TGTGCCAGCAGCGTGACACAGGGTGACTCACCCCTCCACTTT
TRBV28,TRBJ2-3,.,.,CASSLGAYRDTQYF,TGTGCCAGCAGTTTGGGGGCCTACAGGGATACGCAGTATTTT
TRBV6-6,TRBJ1-1,.,once,CASSYSIPVNTEAFF,TGTGCCAGCAGTTACTCGATACCAGTGAACACTGAAGCTTTCTTT
TRBV10-2,TRBJ2-3,TRBD2,.,CASTQPGGGGDTQYF,TGCGCCAGCACCCAGCCCGGGGGGGGCGGGGATACGCAGTATTTT
TRBV6-5,TRBJ2-3,.,.,CASRSWRDTQYF,TGTGCCAGCAGGTCGTGGAGAGATACGCAGTATTTT
TRBV6-5,TRBJ1-1,.,once,CASSQQGSEAFF,TGTGCCAGCAGTCAGCAGGGCTCCGAAGCTTTCTTT
TRBV5-1,TRBJ2-3,.,.,CASSLTNPTTDTQYF,TGCGCCAGCAGCTTGACTAATCCGACCACAGATACGCAGTATTTT
TRBV5-1,TRBJ2-7,TRBD1,once,CASSPQQGAGEQYF,TGCGCCAGCAGCCCCCAGCAGGGGGCAGGGGAGCAGTACTTC
TRBV7-3,TRBJ2-2,.,.,CASSPQGPANTGELFF,TGTGCCAGCAGTCCCCAGGGCCCTGCAAACACCGGGGAGCTGTTTTTT
TRBV7-9,TRBJ1-4,.,.,CASSLRRSEKLFF,TGTGCCAGCAGCCTACGACGGAGTGAAAAACTGTTTTTT
TRBV28,TRBJ1-4,.,.,CASSYFDSPATNEKLFF,TGTGCCAGCAGTTACTTCGACAGTCCTGCAACTAATGAAAAACTGTTTTTT
TRBV5-1,TRBJ2-2,TRBD2,.,CASSLAHLGGANTGELFF,TGCGCCAGCAGCTTGGCCCACCTCGGGGGGGCTAACACCGGGGAGCTGTTTTTT
TRBV11-3,TRBJ2-3,TRBD1,.,CASSLGGTGVISTDTQYF,TGTGCCAGCAGCTTAGGTGGGACAGGGGTTATCAGCACAGATACGCAGTATTTT
TRBV9,TRBJ2-7,TRBD1,.,CASSPYRQGIYEQYF,TGTGCCAGCAGCCCCTACAGACAGGGTATCTACGAGCAGTACTTC
TRBV10-3,TRBJ1-5,TRBD1,.,CAISFDRGQQPQHF,TGTGCCATCAGCTTCGACAGGGGGCAACAGCCCCAGCATTTT